This T cell receptor (beta chain) was sequenced in a study of OX40 agonist ivuxolimab in advanced cancers. As regards this clone: What it binds is unknown.

Study-wide results and caveats: More expanded clones were seen, on average, in CD8+ T cells than in CD4+.

Germline assignment: CDR1 SGHTA and CDR2 FQGTGA. The CDR3 contains 15 residues. V was pared by 5 bases and J by 2 bases, with 16 bases between. Produced via immunoSEQ multiplex PCR; TCRdb's table is partial and in-frame only. This table has 50,000 to 70,000 clones, approximately 90% appearing once. The input for sequencing was CD4+ or CD8+ T cells sorted from blood, taken in a trial of the OX40 agonist ivuxolimab. This clonotype was sampled from an adult with an advanced solid tumor such as melanoma, head and neck, liver or kidney cancer. V usage is TRBV7-3 and J usage is TRBJ2-7; possible D gene TRBD2, 5 bases. The CDR3, as DNA: TGTGCCAGCAGCCCCGCAGGAGGAAAGGCCTACGAGCAGTACTTC. Amino acid sequence: CASSPAGGKAYEQYF.